This is a list of T cell receptor beta chains from one sample in a study of persistence of HIV-infected CD4 T cells. Only in-frame clones appear in the TCRdb table, and some are missing; sequencing was by immunoSEQ multiplex PCR. This table has approximately 39,000 clones, approximately 78% appearing once. The antigens of these receptors remain unknown. The sequencing here drew on cultured CD4+ T cells from PBMCs, taken from a patient who received antiretroviral therapy. The receptors stem from an adult with HIV. The donor label of this sample is uncertain. Each CDR3 is given with its conserved first and last residue. Each record gives: D gene, clone size, V gene, J gene, CDR3 length, CDR3 DNA, CDR3 protein. A D gene is named only where the DNA matches it firmly. Only some rows state a clone size, as once, few, many or a class for expanded clones.

d_call: .; clone_size: .; v_call: TRBV4-2; j_call: TRBJ2-2; cdr3_length: 15; cdr3_nt: TGTGCCAGCAGCCAAGGGCTGAGGGGTACCGGGGAGCTGTTTTTT; cdr3_aa: CASSQGLRGTGELFF
d_call: .; clone_size: .; v_call: TRBV6-5; j_call: TRBJ2-1; cdr3_length: 11; cdr3_nt: TGTGCCAGCCGGGTAAGGGCCGAGCAGTTCTTC; cdr3_aa: CASRVRAEQFF
d_call: .; clone_size: few; v_call: TRBV5-1; j_call: TRBJ2-1; cdr3_length: 13; cdr3_nt: TGCGCCAGCAGCTTGGAGGCCAACAATGAGCAGTTCTTC; cdr3_aa: CASSLEANNEQFF
d_call: .; clone_size: .; v_call: TRBV5-1; j_call: TRBJ1-1; cdr3_length: 15; cdr3_nt: TGCGCCAGCAGCTTGGCCTGGCAGCAGAACACTGAAGCTTTCTTT; cdr3_aa: CASSLAWQQNTEAFF
d_call: .; clone_size: once; v_call: TRBV10-2; j_call: TRBJ2-2; cdr3_length: 11; cdr3_nt: TGCGCCAGCAGTGCAGTCGGGGAGCTGTTTTTT; cdr3_aa: CASSAVGELFF
d_call: .; clone_size: .; v_call: TRBV6-5; j_call: TRBJ1-5; cdr3_length: 15; cdr3_nt: TGTGCCAGCAGCCGGGACGGACTGTTTAATCAGCCCCAGCATTTT; cdr3_aa: CASSRDGLFNQPQHF
d_call: .; clone_size: medium-sized; v_call: TRBV30; j_call: TRBJ1-3; cdr3_length: 16; cdr3_nt: TGTGCCTTGGATAAAGGGGCCAGCCTCTCTGGAAACACCATATATTTT; cdr3_aa: CALDKGASLSGNTIYF
d_call: .; clone_size: .; v_call: TRBV5-5; j_call: TRBJ1-1; cdr3_length: 15; cdr3_nt: TGTGCCAGCAGACAATCACAGGGACGCGGCACTGAAGCTTTCTTT; cdr3_aa: CASRQSQGRGTEAFF
d_call: .; clone_size: .; v_call: TRBV9; j_call: TRBJ2-7; cdr3_length: 15; cdr3_nt: TGTGCCAGCAGCCGTTATATAGACGGATACTACGAGCAGTACTTC; cdr3_aa: CASSRYIDGYYEQYF
d_call: .; clone_size: .; v_call: TRBV6-1; j_call: TRBJ1-2; cdr3_length: 14; cdr3_nt: TGTGCCAGCAGTGAAGCTTCAGGGGAGAAGGGCTACACCTTC; cdr3_aa: CASSEASGEKGYTF
d_call: .; clone_size: .; v_call: TRBV19; j_call: TRBJ1-5; cdr3_length: 14; cdr3_nt: TGTGCCAGTAGTATAACCCCACAGAATCAGCCCCAGCATTTT; cdr3_aa: CASSITPQNQPQHF
d_call: TRBD2; clone_size: .; v_call: TRBV10-3; j_call: TRBJ2-5; cdr3_length: 17; cdr3_nt: TGTGCCATCAGTGAGTCCGGGAGGGGCTCAATTCAAGAGACCCAGTACTTC; cdr3_aa: CAISESGRGSIQETQYF
d_call: TRBD1; clone_size: .; v_call: TRBV6-2/TRBV6-3; j_call: TRBJ2-7; cdr3_length: 17; cdr3_nt: TGTGCCAGCAGTCACCGGATAAGGACAGGGCGGCTCTACGAGCAGTACTTC; cdr3_aa: CASSHRIRTGRLYEQYF
d_call: .; clone_size: .; v_call: TRBV6-1; j_call: TRBJ1-6; cdr3_length: 14; cdr3_nt: TGTGCCAGCAGTGAAGGCTCTGGAGGTTCACCCCTCCACTTT; cdr3_aa: CASSEGSGGSPLHF
d_call: TRBD2; clone_size: .; v_call: TRBV5-1; j_call: TRBJ2-5; cdr3_length: 15; cdr3_nt: TGCGCCAGCAGCCCTGGACTAGCGGGGGTGGAGACCCAGTACTTC; cdr3_aa: CASSPGLAGVETQYF
d_call: .; clone_size: .; v_call: TRBV29-1; j_call: TRBJ1-5; cdr3_length: 13; cdr3_nt: TGCAGCGTTGAAGACGTCGAGGGCCAGCCCCAGCATTTT; cdr3_aa: CSVEDVEGQPQHF
d_call: .; clone_size: .; v_call: TRBV18; j_call: TRBJ2-2; cdr3_length: 15; cdr3_nt: TGTGCCAGCTCACCCGGACAATCGAACACCGGGGAGCTGTTTTTT; cdr3_aa: CASSPGQSNTGELFF
d_call: .; clone_size: .; v_call: TRBV30; j_call: TRBJ1-2; cdr3_length: 15; cdr3_nt: TGTGCCTGGACGGTGCGGGCCGACCCGCGGGATGGCTACACCTTC; cdr3_aa: CAWTVRADPRDGYTF
d_call: TRBD1; clone_size: once; v_call: TRBV19; j_call: TRBJ2-7; cdr3_length: 14; cdr3_nt: TGTGCCAGTAGTAAACCGGGACAGGGAACGGATCCGTACTTC; cdr3_aa: CASSKPGQGTDPYF
d_call: .; clone_size: .; v_call: TRBV7-8; j_call: TRBJ1-2; cdr3_length: 13; cdr3_nt: TGTGCCAGCAGCCGCGACAAGAACTATGGCTACACCTTC; cdr3_aa: CASSRDKNYGYTF
d_call: TRBD1; clone_size: .; v_call: TRBV19; j_call: TRBJ1-1; cdr3_length: 14; cdr3_nt: TGTGCCAGTAGGACAGGGGGCCTGAACACTGAAGCTTTCTTT; cdr3_aa: CASRTGGLNTEAFF
d_call: .; clone_size: once; v_call: TRBV6-2/TRBV6-3; j_call: TRBJ1-2; cdr3_length: 12; cdr3_nt: TGTGCCAGCAGTATCAGGTCTGTTGGCTACACCTTC; cdr3_aa: CASSIRSVGYTF
d_call: .; clone_size: .; v_call: TRBV9; j_call: TRBJ1-2; cdr3_length: 10; cdr3_nt: TGTGCCAGCAGCGTAGCTGGCTACACCTTC; cdr3_aa: CASSVAGYTF
d_call: TRBD1; clone_size: once; v_call: TRBV14; j_call: TRBJ2-7; cdr3_length: 12; cdr3_nt: TGTGCCAGCAGCCAAGCACAGGGGGAGCAGTACTTC; cdr3_aa: CASSQAQGEQYF
d_call: .; clone_size: .; v_call: TRBV24-1; j_call: TRBJ2-4; cdr3_length: 15; cdr3_nt: TGTGCCACCAGTGACCCGCGCAGGGTTGGAAACATTCAGTACTTC; cdr3_aa: CATSDPRRVGNIQYF
d_call: .; clone_size: .; v_call: TRBV2; j_call: TRBJ2-1; cdr3_length: 14; cdr3_nt: TGTGCCAGCAGTGACGGGGGACCCTACAATGAGCAGTTCTTC; cdr3_aa: CASSDGGPYNEQFF
d_call: .; clone_size: few; v_call: TRBV5-1; j_call: TRBJ1-6; cdr3_length: 15; cdr3_nt: TGCGCCAGCAGCTTGGCCCCTGGGGGCAATTCACCCCTCCACTTT; cdr3_aa: CASSLAPGGNSPLHF
d_call: .; clone_size: .; v_call: TRBV30; j_call: TRBJ1-2; cdr3_length: 16; cdr3_nt: TGTGCCTGGAGTGTAGGGACGTCGGGGTTTGGCTATGGCTACACCTTC; cdr3_aa: CAWSVGTSGFGYGYTF
d_call: .; clone_size: .; v_call: TRBV5-1; j_call: TRBJ1-1; cdr3_length: 15; cdr3_nt: TGCGCCAGCAGCTGGGGGGAGGCGGCTGGGACAGAAGCTTTCTTT; cdr3_aa: CASSWGEAAGTEAFF
d_call: .; clone_size: .; v_call: TRBV12-5; j_call: TRBJ2-2; cdr3_length: 15; cdr3_nt: TGTGCTAGTGGACCCAGGGCCACAGAGAACGGGGAGCTGTTTTTT; cdr3_aa: CASGPRATENGELFF
d_call: .; clone_size: .; v_call: TRBV6-1; j_call: TRBJ1-4; cdr3_length: 13; cdr3_nt: TGTGCCAGCAGTGAACCCGGAAATGAAAAACTGTTTTTT; cdr3_aa: CASSEPGNEKLFF
d_call: .; clone_size: few; v_call: TRBV28; j_call: TRBJ1-2; cdr3_length: 12; cdr3_nt: TGTGCCAGCAGTTTTGGTAACTATGGCTACACCTTC; cdr3_aa: CASSFGNYGYTF
d_call: TRBD1; clone_size: once; v_call: TRBV10-3; j_call: TRBJ1-2; cdr3_length: 14; cdr3_nt: TGTGCCACCTTCCCCGGGACAGGGGGCCATGGCTACACCTTC; cdr3_aa: CATFPGTGGHGYTF
d_call: TRBD2; clone_size: few; v_call: TRBV2; j_call: TRBJ2-2; cdr3_length: 17; cdr3_nt: TGTGCCAGCACCCGGACTAGCGGGGGGGTGAACACCGGGGAGCTGTTTTTT; cdr3_aa: CASTRTSGGVNTGELFF
d_call: .; clone_size: .; v_call: TRBV7-3; j_call: TRBJ1-4; cdr3_length: 13; cdr3_nt: TGTGCCAGCAGCTTAAGTCGAGGTGAAAAACTGTTTTTT; cdr3_aa: CASSLSRGEKLFF
d_call: .; clone_size: .; v_call: TRBV24-1; j_call: TRBJ1-5; cdr3_length: 14; cdr3_nt: TGTGCCACCAGTGGGGAATATAGCAATCAGCCCCAGCATTTT; cdr3_aa: CATSGEYSNQPQHF
d_call: .; clone_size: .; v_call: TRBV2; j_call: TRBJ1-2; cdr3_length: 15; cdr3_nt: TGTGCCAGCAGTGAGCCCAGGGCACTTGGCTATGGCTACACCTTC; cdr3_aa: CASSEPRALGYGYTF
d_call: .; clone_size: .; v_call: TRBV2; j_call: TRBJ2-6; cdr3_length: 14; cdr3_nt: TGTGCCAGCAGTAGTTGGTCTGGGGCCAACGTCCTGACTTTC; cdr3_aa: CASSSWSGANVLTF
d_call: TRBD1; clone_size: .; v_call: TRBV5-1; j_call: TRBJ1-1; cdr3_length: 16; cdr3_nt: TGCGCCAGCAGCACAGGGACAGGGATAGGGAACACTGAAGCTTTCTTT; cdr3_aa: CASSTGTGIGNTEAFF
d_call: .; clone_size: .; v_call: TRBV18; j_call: TRBJ2-2; cdr3_length: 17; cdr3_nt: TGTGCCAGCTCACCCCCGTTAGGAGGGCGGAACACCGGGGAGCTGTTTTTT; cdr3_aa: CASSPPLGGRNTGELFF
d_call: .; clone_size: .; v_call: TRBV5-1; j_call: TRBJ1-3; cdr3_length: 15; cdr3_nt: TGCGCCAGCAGCTTGGTTGCAGGGGATGGAAACACCATATATTTT; cdr3_aa: CASSLVAGDGNTIYF